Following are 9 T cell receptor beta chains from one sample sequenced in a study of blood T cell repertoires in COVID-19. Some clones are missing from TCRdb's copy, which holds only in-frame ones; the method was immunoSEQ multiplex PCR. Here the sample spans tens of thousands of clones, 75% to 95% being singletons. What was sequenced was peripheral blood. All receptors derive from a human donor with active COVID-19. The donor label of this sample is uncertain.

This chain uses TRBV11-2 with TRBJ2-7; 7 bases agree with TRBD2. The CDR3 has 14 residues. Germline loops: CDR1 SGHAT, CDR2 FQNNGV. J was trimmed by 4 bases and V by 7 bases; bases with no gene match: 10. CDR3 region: CASTSSGANYEQYF. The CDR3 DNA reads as TGTGCCAGCACCTCTAGCGGAGCAAATTACGAGCAGTACTTC. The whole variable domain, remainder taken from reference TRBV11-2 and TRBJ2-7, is EAGVAQSPRYKIIEKRQSVAFWCNPISGHATLYWYQQILGQGPKLLIQFQNNGVVDDSQLPKDRFSAERLKGVDSTLKIQPAKLEDSAVYLCASTSSGANYEQYFGPGTRLTVT.

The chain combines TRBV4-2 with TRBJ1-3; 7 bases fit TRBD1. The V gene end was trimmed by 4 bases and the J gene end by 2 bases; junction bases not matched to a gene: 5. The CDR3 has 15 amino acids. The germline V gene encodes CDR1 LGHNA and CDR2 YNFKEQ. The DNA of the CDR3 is TGTGCCAGCAGCCCGAGACAGGGAGCTGGAAACACCATATATTTT. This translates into CASSPRQGAGNTIYF.

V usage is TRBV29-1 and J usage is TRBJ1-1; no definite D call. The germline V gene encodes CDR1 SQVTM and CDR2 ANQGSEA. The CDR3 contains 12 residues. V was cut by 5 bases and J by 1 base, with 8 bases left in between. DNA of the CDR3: TGCAGCGTTACAGTCAGGAACACTGAAGCTTTCTTT. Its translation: CSVTVRNTEAFF.

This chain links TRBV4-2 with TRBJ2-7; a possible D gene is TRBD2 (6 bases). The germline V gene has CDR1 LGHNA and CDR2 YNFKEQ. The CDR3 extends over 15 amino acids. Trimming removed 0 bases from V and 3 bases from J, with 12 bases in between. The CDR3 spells CASSQESWRGYEQYF. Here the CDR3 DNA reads TGTGCCAGCAGCCAAGAAAGCTGGAGGGGCTACGAGCAGTACTTC.

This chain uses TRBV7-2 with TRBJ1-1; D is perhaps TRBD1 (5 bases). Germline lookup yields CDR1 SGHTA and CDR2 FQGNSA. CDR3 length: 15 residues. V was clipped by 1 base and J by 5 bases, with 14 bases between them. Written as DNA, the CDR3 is TGTGCCAGCAGCTTAGACCGGGGGTTTGGGACTGAAGCTTTCTTT. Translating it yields CASSLDRGFGTEAFF.

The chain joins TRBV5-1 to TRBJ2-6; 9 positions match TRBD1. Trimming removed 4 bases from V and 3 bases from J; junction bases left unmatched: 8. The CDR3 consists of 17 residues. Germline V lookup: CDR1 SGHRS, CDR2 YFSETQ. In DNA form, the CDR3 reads TGCGCCAGCAGCCCGGGACAGGGAGTTCTTGGGGCCAACGTCCTGACTTTC. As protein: CASSPGQGVLGANVLTF.

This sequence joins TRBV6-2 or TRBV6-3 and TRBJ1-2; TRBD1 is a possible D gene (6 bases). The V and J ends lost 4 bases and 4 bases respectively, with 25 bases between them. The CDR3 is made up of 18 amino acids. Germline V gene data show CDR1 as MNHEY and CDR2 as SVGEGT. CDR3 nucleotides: TGTGCCAGCAGTTTGGGCGACAAGAAGGGACATCAGGGCTATGGCTACACCTTC. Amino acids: CASSLGDKKGHQGYGYTF.

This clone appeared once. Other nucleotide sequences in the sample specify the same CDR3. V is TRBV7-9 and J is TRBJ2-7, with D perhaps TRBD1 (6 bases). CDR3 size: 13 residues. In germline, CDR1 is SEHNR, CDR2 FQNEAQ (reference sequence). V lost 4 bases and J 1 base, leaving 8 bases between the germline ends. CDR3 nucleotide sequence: TGTGCCAGCAGCTCCACAGGGTCCTACGAGCAGTACTTC. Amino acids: CASSSTGSYEQYF.

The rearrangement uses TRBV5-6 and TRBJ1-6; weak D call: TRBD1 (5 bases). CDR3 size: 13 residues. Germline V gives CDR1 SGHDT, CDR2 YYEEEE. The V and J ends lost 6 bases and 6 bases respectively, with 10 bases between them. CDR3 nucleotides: TGTGCCAGCACCGTGGGGGGTAATTCACCCCTCCACTTT. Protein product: CASTVGGNSPLHF.